These 20 T cell receptor beta chains share one sample of origin, sequenced in a study of identifying expanded T cells in peripheral blood. Profiled with immunoSEQ multiplex PCR; TCRdb holds only in-frame clones, not every one. The profile shows tens of thousands of clones, 84% of them singletons. The sample comprised blood. The receptors were gathered from a person aged 18-69 years in good health.

V is TRBV5-1 and J is TRBJ2-3; D call uncertain. Germline CDR1 SGHRS, CDR2 YFSETQ. CDR3 size: 15 residues. Trimming took off 2 bases at V and 3 bases at J, with 13 bases between the two ends. The CDR3, as DNA: TGCGCCAGCAGCTTAGAACCGAGTCAAACAGATACGCAGTATTTT. This sequence encodes CASSLEPSQTDTQYF. Full variable domain (missing parts from reference TRBV5-1 and TRBJ2-3): KAGVTQTPRYLIKTRGQQVTLSCSPISGHRSVSWYQQTPGQGLQFLFEYFSETQRNKGNFPGRFSGRQFSNSRSEMNVSTLELGDSALYLCASSLEPSQTDTQYFGPGTRLTVL.

The chain uses TRBV2 and TRBJ1-1, with a possible D match to TRBD1 (6 bases). The V gene's germline CDR1 is SNHLY and CDR2 FYNNEI. The V and J ends lost 6 bases and 2 bases respectively, with 10 bases between them. This CDR3 region has 13 residues. Written as DNA, the CDR3 is TGTGCCAGCAGAAAACAGGGCAACACTGAAGCTTTCTTT. Translated, it gives CASRKQGNTEAFF.

The V gene is TRBV28, the J gene TRBJ2-1; possibly TRBD2 for D (5 bases). From germline, CDR1 is MDHEN and CDR2 SYDVKM. The length of the CDR3 is 14 residues. V was cut by 2 bases and J by 7 bases, with 12 bases left in between. The CDR3 DNA reads as TGTGCCAGCAGTTTAGACGAGGGAAGGAATGAGCAGTTCTTC. This gives the protein CASSLDEGRNEQFF. The variable domain in full, completed from reference TRBV28 and TRBJ2-1, reads DVKVTQSSRYLVKRTGEKVFLECVQDMDHENMFWYRQDPGLGLRLIYFSYDVKMKEKGDIPEGYSVSREKKERFSLILESASTNQTSMYLCASSLDEGRNEQFFGPGTRLTVL.

CDR3 coding DNA: TGTGCCAGCACCCACCCGAGCGGGAGTGGCTACGAGCAGTACTTC. This gives the protein CASTHPSGSGYEQYF. The rearrangement links TRBV6-5 to TRBJ2-7; TRBD2 aligns across 8 bases. Germline loops: CDR1 MNHEY, CDR2 SVGAGI. The CDR3 runs to 15 residues. With 7 bases clipped from V and 3 bases from J, the junction kept 11 bases outside the gene matches.

DNA for the CDR3: TGTGCCAGCAAATTCTCCGGGAACCCCTACGAGCAGTACTTC. The encoded protein is CASKFSGNPYEQYF. The chain links TRBV7-2 to TRBJ2-7, with a tentative D call TRBD2 (5 bases). V dropped 7 bases and J dropped 2 bases, with 15 bases sitting between them. The CDR3 covers 14 residues. In germline, CDR1 is SGHTA, CDR2 FQGNSA.

The V gene is TRBV19, the J gene TRBJ2-5; 9 positions match TRBD1. The CDR3 spans 13 residues. With 5 bases clipped from V and 9 bases from J, the junction kept 7 bases outside the gene matches. CDR1 LNHDA and CDR2 SQIVND come from the germline V gene (reference sequence). The CDR3 sequence is CASSPRTGEAQYF. The DNA of the CDR3 is TGTGCCAGTAGTCCCAGGACAGGGGAGGCCCAGTACTTC.

This chain uses TRBV7-3 with TRBJ1-1; D is unclear. Trimming cost V 0 bases and J 8 bases, with 10 bases left between them. The CDR3 extends over 13 amino acids. The germline V gene encodes CDR1 SGHTA and CDR2 FQGTGA. The DNA for the CDR3 is TGTGCCAGCAGCTTAACCGGCCATGCCGAAGCTTTCTTT. It translates to CASSLTGHAEAFF.

The V gene is TRBV4-2, the J gene TRBJ2-7, with 11 bases that match TRBD2. CDR1 is LGHNA and CDR2 is YNFKEQ in the germline V gene. V lost 0 bases and J lost 7; bases outside the gene matches: 8. This CDR3 spans 16 amino acids. CDR3 loop: CASSQESALAGAEQYF. In DNA form, the CDR3 reads TGTGCCAGCAGCCAAGAGTCAGCACTAGCGGGGGCAGAGCAGTACTTC.

To note about this clone: This may be a read error, as it is one base from a much larger clone. This chain links TRBV6-1 with TRBJ2-7, with 7 bases identical to TRBD2. The V gene's germline CDR1 is MNHNS and CDR2 SASEGT. The CDR3 has 13 residues. Germline trimming cut 7 bases from V and 2 bases from J; bases unmatched to any gene: 5. The chain's CDR3 is CASIGLVAYEQYF. The CDR3, as DNA: TGTGCCAGCATTGGACTAGTGGCCTACGAGCAGTACTTC.

The rearrangement links TRBV30 to TRBJ1-2, with TRBD1 as a possible D gene (5 bases). CDR1 and CDR2 from the germline V gene are GTSNPN and SVGIG (reference sequence). V dropped 3 bases and J dropped 8 bases, with 13 bases sitting between them. CDR3 length: 12 amino acids. The CDR3 reads CAWRKDGGGYTF. The CDR3, as DNA: TGTGCCTGGAGAAAGGACGGGGGAGGCTACACCTTC. Drawing the rest from reference TRBV30 and TRBJ1-2, the complete variable domain is SQTIHQWPATLVQPVGSPLSLECTVEGTSNPNLYWYRQAAGRGLQLLFYSVGIGQISSEVPQNLSASRPQDRQFILSSKKLLLSDSGFYLCAWRKDGGGYTFGSGTRLTVV.

This clone was seen just once. This chain connects TRBV18 to TRBJ1-1, with 9 positions matching TRBD1. With V trimmed by 3 bases and J by 11 bases, 7 bases remained unmatched. Germline CDR1 is KGHSH and CDR2 is LQKENI. The CDR3 has 13 amino acids. The CDR3 protein is CASSPGQGATAFF. The CDR3 region has the DNA TGTGCCAGCTCACCGGGACAGGGAGCGACGGCTTTCTTT.

The gene calls are TRBV5-4 and TRBJ2-3; 7 bases line up with TRBD2. Germline V CDR1 and CDR2: SGHNT, YYREEE (reference sequence). With 0 bases clipped from V and 2 bases from J, the junction kept 6 bases outside the gene matches. This CDR3 comprises 16 residues. The CDR3 region is CASSLVLAPDTDTQYF. CDR3 coding DNA: TGTGCCAGCAGCTTGGTACTAGCGCCCGACACAGATACGCAGTATTTT.

The chain uses TRBV21-1 and TRBJ2-7; TRBD2 is the table's D call and was not checked against the DNA. TRBV21-1 is a documented pseudogene. The CDR3 has 16 residues. CDR3 DNA: TGTGCCAGCAGCGAAAAGGGAGGCTTAGCCCATGGCGAGCAGTACTTC. It specifies CASSEKGGLAHGEQYF.

The gene calls are TRBV2 and TRBJ1-4; the D is unclear. Trimming stripped 8 bases from V and 8 bases from J, with 15 bases between. This CDR3 region has 13 residues. Germline CDR1 and CDR2: SNHLY and FYNNEI. The CDR3, as DNA: TGTGCCAGCCAGAGCGAGGGTAGGGAAAAACTGTTTTTT. Its protein is CASQSEGREKLFF.

The chain links TRBV28 to TRBJ2-7; TRBD1 agrees at 8 bases. Germline CDR1 and CDR2: MDHEN and SYDVKM. V lost 5 bases to trimming and J lost 2 bases; unmatched junction nucleotides: 5. The CDR3 sequence is 14 residues long. The CDR3 reads CASSIGQGAYEQYF. The CDR3 nucleotides read TGTGCCAGCAGTATAGGACAGGGAGCCTACGAGCAGTACTTC.

The chain combines TRBV6-6 with TRBJ2-1; 7 bases match TRBD1. V lost 6 bases and J lost 5; bases outside the gene matches: 10. This CDR3 spans 15 amino acids. Per the germline V gene, CDR1 is MNHNY and CDR2 is SVGAGI (reference sequence). The chain's CDR3 is CASSRPGQSNNEQFF. In nucleotides, the CDR3 is TGTGCCAGCAGCAGGCCGGGACAGAGCAACAATGAGCAGTTCTTC.

This clone came up once. This chain joins TRBV9 and TRBJ2-5; D is possibly TRBD1 (6 bases). Trimming took 4 bases from V and 4 from J, leaving 11 bases between them. The CDR3 totals 13 residues. Germline assignment: CDR1 SGDLS and CDR2 YYNGEE. This CDR3 is CASSPGQRETQYF. CDR3 nucleotides: TGTGCCAGCAGCCCGGGACAACGAGAGACCCAGTACTTC.

This chain links TRBV5-6 with TRBJ1-4; 11 bases agree with TRBD1. The trim removed 3 bases at V and 3 bases at J, leaving 1 base unmatched. The CDR3 is made up of 15 amino acids. Germline-derived CDR1 and CDR2 are SGHDT and YYEEEE. The CDR3 bases are TGTGCCAGCAGCTGGGACAGGGGGGCTAATGAAAAACTGTTTTTT. Amino acid sequence: CASSWDRGANEKLFF.

Here the CDR3 reads CASSRGGNSYEQYF. The CDR3 DNA is TGTGCCAGCTCACGGGGCGGAAACTCCTACGAGCAGTACTTC. This rearrangement joins TRBV18 to TRBJ2-7; tentatively, D is TRBD1 (5 bases). The CDR3 totals 14 residues. Per the germline V gene, CDR1 is KGHSH and CDR2 is LQKENI. The ends were cut back, 4 bases at V and 0 bases at J, with 10 bases in the middle.

The chain links TRBV9 to TRBJ1-4; D not resolved. Germline CDR1 and CDR2: SGDLS and YYNGEE. Trimming took off 4 bases at V and 8 bases at J, with 15 bases between the two ends. This CDR3 contains 14 residues. CDR3 bases: TGTGCCAGCAGCCATGACGAGCCCGGGGAAAAACTGTTTTTT. This sequence encodes CASSHDEPGEKLFF.